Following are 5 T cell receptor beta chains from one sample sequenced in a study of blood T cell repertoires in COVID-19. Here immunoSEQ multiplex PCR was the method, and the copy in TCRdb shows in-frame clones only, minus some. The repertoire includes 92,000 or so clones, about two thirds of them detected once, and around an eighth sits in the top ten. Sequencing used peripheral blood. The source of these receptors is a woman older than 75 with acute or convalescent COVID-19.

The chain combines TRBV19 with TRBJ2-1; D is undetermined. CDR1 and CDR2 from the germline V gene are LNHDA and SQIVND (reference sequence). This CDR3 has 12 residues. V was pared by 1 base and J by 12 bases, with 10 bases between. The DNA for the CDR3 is TGTGCCAGTAGTATAGGCAACACCTGGCAGTTCTTC. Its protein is CASSIGNTWQFF.

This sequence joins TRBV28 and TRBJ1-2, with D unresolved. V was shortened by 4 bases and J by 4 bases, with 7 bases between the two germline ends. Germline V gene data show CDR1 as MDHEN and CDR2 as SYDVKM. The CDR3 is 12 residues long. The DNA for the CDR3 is TGTGCCAGCAGTTACCGAGGCTATGGCTACACCTTC. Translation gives CASSYRGYGYTF.

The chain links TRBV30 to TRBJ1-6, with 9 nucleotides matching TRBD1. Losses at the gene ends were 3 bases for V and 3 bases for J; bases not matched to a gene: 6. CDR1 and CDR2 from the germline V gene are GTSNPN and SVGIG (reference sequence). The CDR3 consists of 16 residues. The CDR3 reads CAWSAGTGFYNSPLHF. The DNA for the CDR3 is TGTGCCTGGAGCGCAGGGACAGGGTTCTATAATTCACCCCTCCACTTT.

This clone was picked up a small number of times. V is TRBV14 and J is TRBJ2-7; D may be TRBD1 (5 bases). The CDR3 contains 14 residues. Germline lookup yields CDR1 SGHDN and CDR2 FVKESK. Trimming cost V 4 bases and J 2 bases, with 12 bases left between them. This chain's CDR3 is CASSPTDKTYEQYF. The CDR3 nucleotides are TGTGCCAGCAGCCCTACGGACAAAACCTACGAGCAGTACTTC.

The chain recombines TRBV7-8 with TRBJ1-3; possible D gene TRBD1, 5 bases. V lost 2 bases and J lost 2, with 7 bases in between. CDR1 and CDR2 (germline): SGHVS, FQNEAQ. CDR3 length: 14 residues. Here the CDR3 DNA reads TGTGCCAGCAGCTTATCAGGGCCTGGAAACACCATATATTTT. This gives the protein CASSLSGPGNTIYF.